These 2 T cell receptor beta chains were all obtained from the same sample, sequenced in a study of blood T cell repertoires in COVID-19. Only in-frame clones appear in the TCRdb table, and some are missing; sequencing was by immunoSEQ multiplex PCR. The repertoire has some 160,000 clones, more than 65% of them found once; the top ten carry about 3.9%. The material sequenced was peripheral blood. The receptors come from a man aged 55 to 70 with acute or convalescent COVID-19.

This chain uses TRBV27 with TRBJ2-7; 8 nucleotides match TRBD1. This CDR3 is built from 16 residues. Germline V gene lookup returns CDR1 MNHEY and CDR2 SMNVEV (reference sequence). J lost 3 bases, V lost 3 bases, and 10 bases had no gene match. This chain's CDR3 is CASSFGTGRYRYEQYF. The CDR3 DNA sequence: TGTGCCAGCAGTTTTGGGACAGGCCGATACCGCTACGAGCAGTACTTC.

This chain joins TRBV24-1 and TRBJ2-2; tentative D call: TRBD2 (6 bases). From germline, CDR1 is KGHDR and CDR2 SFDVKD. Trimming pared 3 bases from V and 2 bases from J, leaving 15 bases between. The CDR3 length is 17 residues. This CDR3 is CATSDPGGDSNTGELFF. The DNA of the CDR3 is TGTGCCACCAGTGATCCTGGCGGGGATTCAAACACCGGGGAGCTGTTTTTT.